This T cell receptor beta chain was profiled in a study of blood T cell repertoires in COVID-19. This clone was observed a handful of times. Some clones are missing from TCRdb's copy, which holds only in-frame ones; the method was immunoSEQ multiplex PCR. The repertoire holds 270,000 or so clones, with around 85% as singletons. The CDR3 runs to 13 residues. The germline V gene encodes CDR1 MNHEY and CDR2 SVGAGI. V lost 2 bases and J 7 bases, leaving 12 bases between the germline ends. This TCR came from a woman aged 25 to 45 with COVID-19, enrolled during active disease. The sample taken for sequencing was peripheral blood. V and J are TRBV6-5 and TRBJ2-7, with D possibly matching TRBD1 (5 bases). The CDR3 DNA reads as TGTGCCAGCAGTTACAGGGGCTTGGGGGAGCAGTACTTC. Its translation: CASSYRGLGEQYF.